What follows are 21 T cell receptor beta chains derived from one specimen sequenced in a study of beta chain features in type 1 diabetes. The authors reverse transcribed all of the isolated RNA, so sequencing captured expressed TCRB transcripts. The assay was immunoSEQ multiplex PCR, and TCRdb's table has in-frame clones only and misses some. The sample shows 810,000 or so clones, 17% of them seen only once. The sample was naive CD4+ T cells from blood. These receptor sequences come from a woman younger than 30 in good health.

The V call is TRBV7-2, the J call TRBJ2-2; tentative D call: TRBD2 (5 bases). Germline loops: CDR1 SGHTA, CDR2 FQGNSA. V was cut by 2 bases and J by 0 bases, with 10 bases left in between. CDR3 length: 16 amino acids. The CDR3 spells CASSLSLVTNTGELFF. CDR3 sequence (DNA): TGTGCCAGCAGCTTATCACTAGTAACGAACACCGGGGAGCTGTTTTTT.

V is TRBV27 and J is TRBJ1-5; TRBD1 is a possible D gene (6 bases). Deletions cut 6 bases from V and 0 bases from J, with 9 bases between. Germline V CDR1 and CDR2: MNHEY, SMNVEV (reference sequence). This CDR3 region has 14 residues. The CDR3 is CASRAGVSNQPQHF. The CDR3, as DNA: TGTGCCAGCAGGGCAGGGGTTAGCAATCAGCCCCAGCATTTT.

This clone was counted a few times. The V and J genes are TRBV6-1 and TRBJ1-1, with D possibly being TRBD1 (6 bases). This CDR3 contains 12 residues. The V and J ends lost 6 bases and 8 bases respectively, with 13 bases between them. The germline gives CDR1 MNHNS, CDR2 SASEGT. CDR3 amino acids: CASSPRTDEAFF. CDR3 nucleotides: TGTGCCAGCAGCCCAAGGACAGACGAAGCTTTCTTT.

The V call is TRBV2, the J call TRBJ2-5; D might be TRBD1 or TRBD2, each matching 5 bases. The germline gives CDR1 SNHLY, CDR2 FYNNEI. The V and J ends lost 4 bases and 5 bases respectively, with 17 bases between them. The CDR3 contains 15 residues. The CDR3 region has the DNA TGTGCCAGCAGTGGTCTCCCCGGGGCGGAGGAGACCCAGTACTTC. Translating it yields CASSGLPGAEETQYF.

CDR3 residues: CASSLTTAWNTGELFF. In nucleotides, the CDR3 is TGTGCCAGCAGCTTAACGACAGCGTGGAACACCGGGGAGCTGTTTTTT. The rearrangement links TRBV7-2 to TRBJ2-2; D perhaps matches TRBD1 (5 bases). Germline-derived CDR1 and CDR2 are SGHTA and FQGNSA. The CDR3 has 16 residues. The V and J ends lost 2 bases and 1 base respectively, with 11 bases between them.

The CDR3 loop reads CASSPTDWRGETQYF. As DNA, the CDR3 is TGTGCCAGCAGCCCTACGGACTGGAGAGGGGAGACCCAGTACTTC. This sequence joins TRBV7-2 and TRBJ2-5, with a possible D match to TRBD2 (5 bases). Trimming removed 5 bases from V and 5 bases from J, with 18 bases in between. Per germline, CDR1 SGHTA and CDR2 FQGNSA. The CDR3 is 15 amino acids.

The chain couples TRBV4-1 to TRBJ2-1; D is possibly TRBD2 (5 bases). CDR1 and CDR2 (germline): MGHRA, YSYEKL. The CDR3 totals 16 residues. Trimming took 0 bases from V and 14 from J, leaving 23 bases between them. CDR3 protein: CASSQDVYSALRIKFF. CDR3 bases: TGCGCCAGCAGCCAAGATGTTTATAGCGCCCTAAGGATTAAGTTCTTC.

The CDR3 nucleotides read TGTGCCAGCAAGGGTTTACCGGGACAGGGGTTAGATACGCAGTATTTT. It specifies CASKGLPGQGLDTQYF. This chain connects TRBV11-2 to TRBJ2-3; 10 bases line up with TRBD1. Germline CDR1 SGHAT, CDR2 FQNNGV. CDR3 length: 16 amino acids. Trimming removed 7 bases from V and 5 bases from J; junction bases left unmatched: 12.

In this sample, this clone turned up a few times. The chain couples TRBV10-3 to TRBJ2-7; 7 bases are shared with TRBD1. The germline V gene has CDR1 ENHRY and CDR2 SYGVKD. V lost 0 bases and J lost 2; bases outside the gene matches: 4. The CDR3 sequence is 15 residues long. The CDR3 reads CAISESLGQTYEQYF. DNA for the CDR3: TGTGCCATCAGTGAGTCGCTGGGACAGACCTACGAGCAGTACTTC.

The V and J genes are TRBV7-2 and TRBJ1-2; the match to TRBD1 covers 7 bases. This CDR3 has 15 residues. The ends lost 2 bases at V and 7 bases at J; junction bases unmatched: 10. Looked up from germline, CDR1 is SGHTA and CDR2 is FQGNSA. The CDR3 region is CASSLTGTVGAGYTF. CDR3 nucleotide sequence: TGTGCCAGCAGCTTAACAGGGACAGTAGGAGCTGGCTACACCTTC.

This sequence joins TRBV27 and TRBJ2-2; D is ambiguous. The CDR3 is 14 amino acids. Germline values: CDR1 MNHEY, CDR2 SMNVEV (reference sequence). The ends were cut back, 4 bases at V and 1 base at J, with 7 bases in the middle. The CDR3, as DNA: TGTGCCAGCAGTTCTCGGAAGAACACCGGGGAGCTGTTTTTT. This encodes CASSSRKNTGELFF.

This chain uses TRBV5-1 with TRBJ1-5; 10 bases fit TRBD1. V was clipped by 0 bases and J by 4 bases; unmatched bases: 1. The CDR3 spans 15 residues. CDR1 and CDR2 from the germline V gene are SGHRS and YFSETQ. The CDR3 protein is CASSLGQGANQPQHF. In nucleotides, the CDR3 is TGCGCCAGCAGCTTGGGACAGGGGGCGAATCAGCCCCAGCATTTT.

This chain links TRBV28 with TRBJ2-3; maybe TRBD1 (6 bases). The V end was cut by 5 bases, the J end by 3 bases, with 15 bases between. This CDR3 comprises 15 residues. CDR1 MDHEN and CDR2 SYDVKM come from the germline V gene. CDR3 sequence reads: CASSAPGDATDTQYF. The CDR3 DNA reads as TGTGCCAGCAGTGCGCCAGGGGATGCTACAGATACGCAGTATTTT. The full variable domain, with the rest looked up from reference TRBV28 and TRBJ2-3, is DVKVTQSSRYLVKRTGEKVFLECVQDMDHENMFWYRQDPGLGLRLIYFSYDVKMKEKGDIPEGYSVSREKKERFSLILESASTNQTSMYLCASSAPGDATDTQYFGPGTRLTVL.

This clone was detected a few times. Here the CDR3 reads CASSLGTGGRGYGYTF. CDR3 DNA: TGTGCCAGCAGCTTAGGGACAGGGGGACGCGGCTATGGCTACACCTTC. V gene TRBV7-6 combines with J gene TRBJ1-2, with 10 bases that match TRBD1. There are 16 residues in the CDR3. From germline, CDR1 is SGHVS and CDR2 FNYEAQ. J lost 4 bases, V lost 1 base, and 6 bases had no gene match.

This clone showed up just once. The rearrangement links TRBV9 to TRBJ2-2, with 9 bases aligning to TRBD2. The junction had 13 bases not matched to a gene; V was cut back by 8 bases and J by 5 bases. The CDR3 is 16 amino acids. Germline values: CDR1 SGDLS, CDR2 YYNGEE. This chain's CDR3 is CARIAGAPEGTGELFF. The DNA for the CDR3 is TGTGCCAGGATAGCGGGAGCCCCCGAAGGGACCGGGGAGCTGTTTTTT.

The V call is TRBV7-9, the J call TRBJ1-1, with D perhaps matching TRBD1 (6 bases). V was pared by 4 bases and J by 4 bases, with 10 bases between. Per germline, CDR1 SEHNR and CDR2 FQNEAQ (reference sequence). The CDR3 spans 13 residues. CDR3 loop: CASSSQGSTEAFF. The CDR3 DNA sequence: TGTGCCAGCAGCTCCCAGGGGAGCACTGAAGCTTTCTTT.

There are a few counts of this clone. The chain joins TRBV28 to TRBJ2-4, with D tentatively TRBD1 or TRBD2 (5 bases each). Trimming removed 5 bases from V and 8 bases from J, with 19 bases in between. CDR1 MDHEN and CDR2 SYDVKM come from the germline V gene. The CDR3 spans 15 residues. The CDR3 DNA sequence: TGTGCCAGCAGTACCCCGACTATTCGGGGCGACATTCAGTACTTC. Translating it yields CASSTPTIRGDIQYF.

This clone turned up a few times. The chain combines TRBV28 with TRBJ2-1; D gene unclear. CDR3 length equals 14 residues. The V end was cut by 5 bases, the J end by 2 bases, with 10 bases between. Per germline, CDR1 MDHEN and CDR2 SYDVKM. For the CDR3, the DNA is TGTGCCAGCAGTGGTCAGGCGACCTACAATGAGCAGTTCTTC. This sequence encodes CASSGQATYNEQFF. The full variable domain, completed using reference TRBV28 and TRBJ2-1, is DVKVTQSSRYLVKRTGEKVFLECVQDMDHENMFWYRQDPGLGLRLIYFSYDVKMKEKGDIPEGYSVSREKKERFSLILESASTNQTSMYLCASSGQATYNEQFFGPGTRLTVL.

This chain uses TRBV2 with TRBJ2-3; TRBD2 aligns across 10 bases. V shed 3 bases and J 6 bases; nucleotides not matched to a gene: 6. Germline CDR1 and CDR2: SNHLY and FYNNEI. The CDR3 totals 15 residues. This CDR3 is CASSDGAGGFDTQYF. The CDR3 DNA follows: TGTGCCAGCAGTGACGGAGCGGGAGGGTTCGATACGCAGTATTTT.

This clone was counted between two and nine times. The gene calls are TRBV7-2 and TRBJ1-1, with TRBD1 matching over 9 bases. Germline V gene data show CDR1 as SGHTA and CDR2 as FQGNSA. The CDR3 sequence is 15 residues long. V gave up 3 bases and J gave up 6 bases; unmatched junction bases: 8. The CDR3 loop is CASSFITQGAAEAFF. The CDR3 bases are TGTGCCAGCAGCTTTATTACACAGGGGGCAGCTGAAGCTTTCTTT.

This clone showed up just a few times. This sequence joins TRBV28 and TRBJ2-1; the D is unclear. The CDR3 runs 15 residues. V lost 4 bases to trimming and J lost 0 bases, with 10 bases between them. Germline CDR1 reads MDHEN; CDR2 reads SYDVKM. In nucleotides, the CDR3 is TGTGCCAGCAGTTCGACCGTTTACTCCTACAATGAGCAGTTCTTC. This encodes CASSSTVYSYNEQFF.